This entry features one T cell receptor (beta chain) sequence. In its sample, this clone was seen a few times. Its antigen target is currently unknown. No base quality values were provided; no much bigger clone lies one nucleotide off. No treatment had been received by any patient before thyroid surgery. The study retrospectively analysed patient clinical samples collected from about 2012 to 2019 using T-cell receptor beta sequencing. From V the trimming removes 3 bases and from J it removes 1 base, while the gene matches leave 9 bases of the junction unaccounted for. The CDR3 goes from the cysteine to the phenylalanine over 17 residues. Only the CDR3 portion is preserved as DNA: 51 bases, with reading frame beginning at the first base. From a lookup of the germline V gene, CDR1 and CDR2 are MNHEY and SVGAGI. The library was prepared using PCR. Sequencing relied on an Illumina HiSeq 4000. High-throughput sequencing was used to profile the TCR beta-chain CDR3 region of every patient. On the study's bioinformatics: Drawing on CDR3 differences between clinicopathological groups, the researchers built a classifier meant to tell apart patients with distant-metastatic papillary thyroid cancer. The Shannon index was used to assess repertoire diversity, and the Morisita-Horn index was used to assess tumor-blood repertoire similarity. The raw public data were reprocessed by TCRdb itself: fastp quality trimming at Q25, MiXCR clonotype calling, in-frame beta chains only. The V and J calls and clone size are TCRdb's, not the authors'. The sample table shows roughly 16,000 clones, and about 20% are seen once. The ten largest make up less than 15% of the sample.

This entry comes from a study of metastatic and nonmetastatic thyroid tumors (dated by TCRdb to 2020 to 2022). With regard to the full study: Repertoires were compared across peripheral blood and tumor or nodule tissue samples from malignant and benign thyroid patients.

General findings and caveats noted by the study authors: TCR beta diversity was reported as significantly higher in malignant tumors than in benign nodules, in both blood and tumor samples.

This TCR came from a female donor with papillary thyroid cancer or a benign thyroid nodule (not recorded which). Some clones in this sample may be carry-over from other donors' samples. Sequencing used blood. The V and J genes are TRBV6-5 and TRBJ2-7, and TRBD1 matches 10 of the central bases. The CDR3 loop reads CASSYTGTGVYSYEQYF. The nucleotide sequence reads TGTGCCAGCAGTTATACCGGGACAGGGGTGTATTCCTACGAGCAGTACTTC.